A selection of T cell receptor beta chains follows, all from one sample in a study of T cells in Graves' hyperthyroidism and ophthalmopathy. TCRdb reprocessed the multiplex PCR reads with MiXCR, giving one entry per CDR3 protein. The profile shows hundreds of thousands of distinct CDR3 sequences, 14% to 15% of them singletons. The material sequenced was blood. The source of these receptors is a woman in her thirties or forties with Graves' ophthalmopathy. CDR3s include the opening cysteine and the closing phenylalanine or tryptophan. D genes are given only for firm matches. A row's size may be missing; if present it is once, few, many or a size class.

v_call,clone_size,j_call,d_call,cdr3_nt,cdr3_aa
TRBV3-1,few,TRBJ1-1,NA,TGTGCCAGCAGCCTCCTCCGGGGCACAGGGAGGCCTACTGAAGCTTTCTTT,CASSLLRGTGRPTEAFF
TRBV10-3,many,TRBJ2-2,NA,TGTGCCATCAGTGAGACCGGGACGCAGACCGGGGAGCTGTTTTTT,CAISETGTQTGELFF
TRBV11-2,many,TRBJ2-7,NA,TGTGCCAGCAGCTTAGGTTCAGCGCCGGCCTACGAGCAGTACTTC,CASSLGSAPAYEQYF
TRBV6-2/TRBV6-3,NA,TRBJ2-7,TRBD2,TGTGCCAGCAGTTACGTCGGTAGACTAGCGGGAATCCACTCCTCCTACGAGCAGTACTTC,CASSYVGRLAGIHSSYEQYF
TRBV6-5,NA,TRBJ1-6,TRBD1,TGTGCCAGCAGCTTAACCGGGACAGGGAATTCACCCCTCCACTTT,CASSLTGTGNSPLHF
TRBV9,many,TRBJ1-2,NA,TGTGCCAGCAGCGTAGCTCAGGACTTCTATGGCTACACCTTC,CASSVAQDFYGYTF
TRBV9,NA,TRBJ1-6,NA,TGTGCCAGCAGCGGACGGACAGACAATTATAATTCACCCCTCCACTTT,CASSGRTDNYNSPLHF
TRBV9,NA,TRBJ2-2,TRBD2,TGTGCCAGCAGCCCACGTTCGGCGGGAGAACACGGGGAGCTGTTTTTT,CASSPRSAGEHGELFF
TRBV10-3,few,TRBJ2-7,NA,TGTGCCATCAGTTCATCAGGAGGGGGCTCCTACGAGCAGTACTTC,CAISSSGGGSYEQYF
TRBV6-2/TRBV6-3,NA,TRBJ2-7,NA,TGTGCCAGCAGTTACTCCGCCTATCGGGAGCAGTACTTC,CASSYSAYREQYF
TRBV2,many,TRBJ2-7,TRBD2,TGTGCCAGCAGGAGGACTAGCGGGAGCGACGAGCAGTACTTC,CASRRTSGSDEQYF